A selection of T cell receptor beta chains follows, all from one sample in a study of Ad26.COV2.S vaccination and SARS-CoV-2 variants. Profiled with immunoSEQ multiplex PCR; TCRdb holds only in-frame clones, not every one. The sample includes about 350,000 clones, around 92% of them seen just once. The sample was peripheral blood, taken after recovery from COVID-19. The receptors stem from a human donor who had recovered from COVID-19. CDR3s include the opening cysteine and the closing phenylalanine or tryptophan. The order of the fields is J gene, D gene, clone size, V gene, CDR3 protein, CDR3 DNA. A D gene is named only where the DNA matches it firmly. Expanded clones get a size class; other rows say once, few or many, or leave the size out.

>TRBJ2-7|NA|NA|TRBV5-1
CASRLQGPMSYEQYF
TGCGCCAGCAGGCTCCAGGGGCCGATGTCCTACGAGCAGTACTTC
>TRBJ2-6|NA|NA|TRBV6-1
CASSDRASGANVLTF
TGTGCCAGCAGTGACAGGGCCTCTGGGGCCAACGTCCTGACTTTC
>TRBJ2-3|NA|NA|TRBV2
CASSETQGLGTQYF
TGTGCCAGCAGTGAAACCCAGGGATTAGGAACGCAGTATTTT
>TRBJ2-3|TRBD2|NA|TRBV10-2
CASRDSGGRNTQYF
TGCGCCAGCAGAGATAGCGGGGGGAGGAATACGCAGTATTTT
>TRBJ2-3|TRBD2|NA|TRBV7-9
CASSSPSGGLDTQYF
TGTGCCAGCAGCAGCCCCAGCGGGGGGCTAGATACGCAGTATTTT
>TRBJ1-3|NA|NA|TRBV2
CASMGGGNTIYF
TGTGCCAGCATGGGGGGGGGAAACACCATATATTTT
>TRBJ2-3|NA|NA|TRBV18
CASSPVGRTTDTQYF
TGTGCCAGCTCACCAGTCGGCAGAACCACAGATACGCAGTATTTT
>TRBJ1-2|TRBD1|NA|TRBV2
CASRETGDYGYTF
TGTGCCAGCAGGGAGACAGGGGACTATGGCTACACCTTC
>TRBJ1-2|NA|NA|TRBV7-2
CASSLDSGLKGYGYTF
TGTGCCAGCAGCTTAGATTCCGGGCTCAAGGGCTATGGCTACACCTTC
>TRBJ2-7|NA|NA|TRBV11-2
CASSLDRWAANSYEQYF
TGTGCCAGCAGCTTAGATCGATGGGCCGCGAACTCCTACGAGCAGTACTTC
>TRBJ1-1|NA|NA|TRBV7-8
CASSSREGSTEAFF
TGTGCCAGCAGCTCCAGGGAAGGGAGTACTGAAGCTTTCTTT
>TRBJ2-1|TRBD2|NA|TRBV9
CASSVGSGRYNEQFF
TGTGCCAGCAGCGTAGGTAGCGGGCGCTACAATGAGCAGTTCTTC
>TRBJ1-1|TRBD1|NA|TRBV19
CASSKGQGVTEAFF
TGTGCCAGTAGTAAAGGACAGGGAGTCACTGAAGCTTTCTTT
>TRBJ2-5|NA|NA|TRBV10-3
CAISESRVKETQYF
TGTGCCATCAGTGAGTCGAGGGTTAAGGAGACCCAGTACTTC
>TRBJ2-6|NA|NA|TRBV5-5
CASSPQAAGANVLTF
TGTGCCAGCAGCCCACAGGCTGCTGGGGCCAACGTCCTGACTTTC
>TRBJ1-3|NA|NA|TRBV10-3
CAISATLFSGNTIYF
TGTGCCATCAGTGCTACACTGTTCTCTGGAAACACCATATATTTT
>TRBJ1-2|TRBD1|NA|TRBV9
CASSDRDRAGYGYTF
TGTGCCAGCAGCGACCGGGACAGGGCCGGCTATGGCTACACCTTC
>TRBJ2-5|NA|NA|TRBV6-2/TRBV6-3
CASSYSRETQYF
TGTGCCAGCAGTTACTCGAGGGAGACCCAGTACTTC
>TRBJ1-5|NA|once|TRBV6-2/TRBV6-3
CASSYSRFSSGRGHSNQPQHF
TGTGCCAGCAGTTACTCGAGGTTTTCATCGGGGAGAGGTCATAGCAATCAGCCCCAGCATTTT
>TRBJ1-3|NA|NA|TRBV6-5
CASSYYSERGNTIYF
TGTGCCAGCAGTTACTATTCGGAACGTGGAAACACCATATATTTT
>TRBJ2-7|NA|NA|TRBV9
CASSFKGGLGEQYF
TGTGCCAGCAGCTTCAAGGGCGGATTGGGAGAGCAGTACTTC
>TRBJ1-4|NA|NA|TRBV4-3
CASSQDWDDREKLFF
TGCGCCAGCAGCCAAGATTGGGACGACCGCGAAAAACTGTTTTTT
>TRBJ2-2|NA|NA|TRBV19
CASSIAETKNTGELFF
TGTGCCAGTAGTATAGCGGAGACAAAAAACACCGGGGAGCTGTTTTTT
>TRBJ1-5|NA|NA|TRBV5-1
CASSLAGWPQHF
TGCGCCAGCAGCTTGGCAGGCTGGCCCCAGCATTTT